Listed below are T cell receptor beta chains from one sample, sequenced in a study of identical twins. TCRdb re-called the 5' RACE reads with MiXCR, one entry per CDR3 protein. The sample shows a few hundred thousand distinct CDR3 sequences, around 8.3% of them seen only once. In addition, the sample was reused for a study of yellow fever vaccine responses in identical twins.

Sequencing was carried out using CD8+ T cells sorted from blood. The origin of the receptors is a woman between 18 and 30 years old in good health. Each CDR3 is given with its conserved first and last residue. D genes are given only for firm matches. The size of a clone is reported for some rows only, either as once, few or many, or as a class for expanded clones.

>few|TRBJ2-3|TRBV11-1|TRBD2
TGTGCCAGCAGCCCCCGGACTAGCGGGAGAGGCGGCACAGATACGCAGTATTTT
CASSPRTSGRGGTDTQYF
>many|TRBJ2-7|TRBV3-1|TRBD2
TGTGCCAGCACCCCGGGAGCGGGAGCCTACGAGCAGTACTTC
CASTPGAGAYEQYF
>NA|TRBJ1-2|TRBV11-2|NA
TGTGCCAGCAGCCCGGAGGGTGGTGGCTACACCTTC
CASSPEGGGYTF
>few|TRBJ2-5|TRBV11-2|NA
TGTGCCAGCAGCTTAGAGGCCAGGAGGGAAGAGACCCAGTACTTC
CASSLEARREETQYF
>few|TRBJ2-5|TRBV27|NA
TGTGCCAGCAGTCCGCACCGGGCCCAGGTGGCCCAGTACTTC
CASSPHRAQVAQYF
>NA|TRBJ2-7|TRBV7-9|TRBD2
TGTGCCAGCAGCTTAATATTTGGGACTAGCGGAATTTACGAGCAGTACTTC
CASSLIFGTSGIYEQYF
>many|TRBJ2-3|TRBV9|NA
TGTGCCAGCAGCGTAGAGGGGTTGTCGGATACGCAGTATTTT
CASSVEGLSDTQYF
>NA|TRBJ2-1|TRBV29-1|NA
TGCAGCGTTGAGTTGAACAATGAGCAGTTCTTC
CSVELNNEQFF
>NA|TRBJ2-3|TRBV2|TRBD2
TGTGCCAACCTCCGGGAGGCTCGACCCCCTAGCACAGATACGCAGTATTTT
CANLREARPPSTDTQYF
>few|TRBJ2-1|TRBV4-3|TRBD2
TGCGCCAGCAGCCAAGGACTAGCGGGAGGGGCTGAGCAGTTCTTC
CASSQGLAGGAEQFF
>few|TRBJ1-4|TRBV12-3/TRBV12-4|NA
TGTGCCAGCAGTTTTGTTACGGACAGAGAAAAACTGTTTTTT
CASSFVTDREKLFF
>many|TRBJ2-4|TRBV5-5|TRBD1
TGTGCCAGCAGCTTGGCCAGGGGGCTCCCCTTAGCCAAAAACATTCAGTACTTC
CASSLARGLPLAKNIQYF
>many|TRBJ2-7|TRBV5-1|TRBD2
TGCGCCAGCAGCTTGGAGGGACTAGCGATCCACGAGCAGTACTTC
CASSLEGLAIHEQYF
>few|TRBJ2-2|TRBV12-3/TRBV12-4|TRBD2
TGTGCCAGCAGTGCCATGGGACTAGCTACCGGGGAGCTGTTTTTT
CASSAMGLATGELFF
>few|TRBJ2-1|TRBV11-2|NA
TGTGCCAGCAGCGTGCTTGTAGTGGGAGACTACAATGAGCAGTTCTTC
CASSVLVVGDYNEQFF
>NA|TRBJ2-2|TRBV3-1|NA
TGTGCCAGCAGCCCCGTCCGGGACTCCAACACCGGGGAGCTGTTTTTT
CASSPVRDSNTGELFF
>many|TRBJ2-2|TRBV11-2|NA
TGTGCCAGCAGCCCCCGAGGCGACTATTCCACCGGGGAGCTGTTTTTT
CASSPRGDYSTGELFF
>many|TRBJ2-5|TRBV20-1|TRBD2
TGCAGTGCTATGGAATGGGGACTAGCGGGAGATATGAAAGAGACCCAGTACTTC
CSAMEWGLAGDMKETQYF
>many|TRBJ2-7|TRBV20-1|NA
TGCAGTGCTAGAGATCTGCGGGGACTCTCCTACGAGCAGTACTTC
CSARDLRGLSYEQYF
>few|TRBJ1-5|TRBV4-3|TRBD1
TGCGCCAGCAGCCTGGACAGGGCTACCAATCAGCCCCAGCATTTT
CASSLDRATNQPQHF
>NA|TRBJ1-1|TRBV4-2|NA
TGTGCCAGCAGCTCAAGAGGGGGGTCTGAAGCTTTCTTT
CASSSRGGSEAFF
>few|TRBJ2-7|TRBV19|NA
TGTGCCAGTAGTCCCATCCCCACTGTTACCTACGAGCAGTACTTC
CASSPIPTVTYEQYF
>many|TRBJ2-7|TRBV7-9|TRBD2
TGTGCCAGCAGCTCCCCCGGGACTAGCGCGAGCTCCTACGAGCAGTACTTC
CASSSPGTSASSYEQYF
>NA|TRBJ2-7|TRBV7-9|NA
TGTGCCAGCAGCCCACGAGGGCAGGAGCTCTACGAGCAGTACTTC
CASSPRGQELYEQYF
>NA|TRBJ1-1|TRBV20-1|NA
TGCAGTGCTAGAGATCGGGAAGGGGCTGGCACTGAAGCTTTCTTT
CSARDREGAGTEAFF
>NA|TRBJ1-1|TRBV20-1|TRBD1
TGCAGTGCTAGGGATTCGGACAGGGGGCAGGGGGAAGCTTTCTTT
CSARDSDRGQGEAFF
>many|TRBJ2-1|TRBV7-8|TRBD2
TGTGCCAGCAGATCCACATGGACTAGCGGGTTTAATGAGCAGTTCTTC
CASRSTWTSGFNEQFF
>NA|TRBJ2-1|TRBV28|TRBD2
TGTGCCAGCAGCCCGCGGAGCGGGAGGGCATATGAGCAGTTCTTC
CASSPRSGRAYEQFF
>few|TRBJ2-5|TRBV7-8|TRBD2
TGTGCCAGCAGCGCCCGGACTAGCGGGACGGAGACCCAGTACTTC
CASSARTSGTETQYF
>many|TRBJ2-3|TRBV7-3|NA
TGTGCCAGCAGCTATGGGGTCCCAGATACGCAGTATTTT
CASSYGVPDTQYF
>few|TRBJ2-1|TRBV28|TRBD1
TGTGCCAGCAGTTATCCGACAGGGTACGAGCAGTTCTTC
CASSYPTGYEQFF
>many|TRBJ2-1|TRBV12-3/TRBV12-4|NA
TGTGCCAGCAGTGGGGCGTTGAAGACTTACAATGAGCAGTTCTTC
CASSGALKTYNEQFF
>NA|TRBJ1-1|TRBV6-5|NA
TGTGCCAGCAGTTACGCACAGAACACTGAAGCTTTCTTT
CASSYAQNTEAFF
>NA|TRBJ2-5|TRBV29-1|TRBD2
TGCAGCGTTGATTCGGGGCGGGAGGGCCCAGGAGAGACCCAGTACTTC
CSVDSGREGPGETQYF
>few|TRBJ2-7|TRBV20-1|NA
TGCAGTGCTAGAGATACAGGGCTTGGCGAGCAGTACTTC
CSARDTGLGEQYF
>NA|TRBJ2-2|TRBV11-2|TRBD2
TGTGCCAGCAGCCATGGGGAGGGGAGGACCGGGGAGCTGTTTTTT
CASSHGEGRTGELFF
>NA|TRBJ1-6|TRBV27|NA
TGTGCCAGCAGTTACCCCGGTAATCATTCACCCCTCCACTTT
CASSYPGNHSPLHF
>many|TRBJ1-2|TRBV7-9|NA
TGTGCCAGCAGCTTAACCGTTATCCAGATCCTCTATGGCTACACCTTC
CASSLTVIQILYGYTF
>many|TRBJ2-7|TRBV10-2|NA
TGCGCCAGCAGTGAAGGGGTAGACGAGCAGTACTTC
CASSEGVDEQYF
>NA|TRBJ2-5|TRBV7-9|NA
TGTGCCAGCAGCGCCCGGGACCAAGAGACCCAGTACTTC
CASSARDQETQYF